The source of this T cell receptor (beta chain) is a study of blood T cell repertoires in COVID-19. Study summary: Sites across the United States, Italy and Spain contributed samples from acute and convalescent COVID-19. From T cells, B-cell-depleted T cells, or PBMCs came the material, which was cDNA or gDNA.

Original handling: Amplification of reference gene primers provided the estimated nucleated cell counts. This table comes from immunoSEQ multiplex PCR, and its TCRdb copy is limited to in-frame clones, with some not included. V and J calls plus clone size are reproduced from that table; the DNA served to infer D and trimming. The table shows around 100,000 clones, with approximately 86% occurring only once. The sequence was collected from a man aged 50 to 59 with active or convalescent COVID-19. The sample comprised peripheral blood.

The CDR3 loop reads CASRLAGQQFF. The CDR3 DNA reads as TGTGCCAGTAGGCTAGCGGGACAGCAGTTCTTC. The J gene is TRBJ2-1, the V gene TRBV19, with 9 nucleotides matching TRBD2. This CDR3 is 11 amino acids long. V dropped 6 bases and J dropped 11; count of bases not matched to a gene: 2. CDR1 LNHDA and CDR2 SQIVND come from the germline V gene (reference sequence).